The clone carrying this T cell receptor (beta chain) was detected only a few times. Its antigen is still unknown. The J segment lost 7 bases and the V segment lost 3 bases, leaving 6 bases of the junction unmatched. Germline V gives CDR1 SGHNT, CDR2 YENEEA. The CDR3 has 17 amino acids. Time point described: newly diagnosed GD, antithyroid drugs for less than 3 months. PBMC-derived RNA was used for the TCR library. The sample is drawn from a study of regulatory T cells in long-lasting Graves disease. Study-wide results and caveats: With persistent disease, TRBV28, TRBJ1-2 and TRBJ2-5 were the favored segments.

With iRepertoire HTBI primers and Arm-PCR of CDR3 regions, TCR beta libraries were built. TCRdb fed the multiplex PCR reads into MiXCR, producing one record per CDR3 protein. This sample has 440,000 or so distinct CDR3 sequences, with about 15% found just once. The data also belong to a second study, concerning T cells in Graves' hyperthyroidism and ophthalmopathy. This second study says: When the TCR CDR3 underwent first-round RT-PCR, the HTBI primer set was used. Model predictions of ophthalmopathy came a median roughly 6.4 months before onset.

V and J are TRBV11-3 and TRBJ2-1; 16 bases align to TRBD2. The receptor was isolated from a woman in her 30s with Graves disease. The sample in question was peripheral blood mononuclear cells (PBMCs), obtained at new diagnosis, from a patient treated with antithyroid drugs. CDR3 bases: TGTGCCAGCAGCTTCTCCGGGACTAGCGGGAGGGAGAATGAGCAGTTCTTC. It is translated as CASSFSGTSGRENEQFF. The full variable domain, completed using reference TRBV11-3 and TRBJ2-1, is EAGVVQSPRYKIIEKKQPVAFWCNPISGHNTLYWYLQNLGQGPELLIRYENEEAVDDSQLPKDRFSAERLKGVDSTLKIQPAELGDSAVYLCASSFSGTSGRENEQFFGPGTRLTVL.